These 29 T cell receptor beta chains came from one sample sequenced in a study of T cell clonotyping in hematopoietic cell transplantation. The assay was immunoSEQ multiplex PCR, and TCRdb's table has in-frame clones only and misses some. The table has some 7,000 clones, about 98% seen once. The sequencing here drew on PBMCs, taken 30 days after allogeneic stem cell transplant. The origin of the receptors is a male patient over 55 who had an allogeneic stem cell transplant from a related donor, so the T cells may come from the graft donor. Some clones in this sample may be carry-over from other donors' samples.

The chain recombines TRBV4-3 with TRBJ2-3; either TRBD1 or TRBD2 may supply D (7 bases each). The CDR3 covers 18 residues. The germline V and J ends were trimmed by 4 bases and 1 base, with 21 bases remaining between them. Germline CDR1 and CDR2: LGHNA and YSLEER. CDR3 in amino acids: CASSRSGTAERGTDTQYF. CDR3 nucleotides: TGCGCCAGCAGCCGCAGCGGGACAGCCGAACGGGGCACAGATACGCAGTATTTT.

For the CDR3, the DNA is TGCGCCAGCAGCCGGGGAGGTGCAGAGACCCAGTACTTC. Protein: CASSRGGAETQYF. The chain uses TRBV4-1 and TRBJ2-5; TRBD2 might be the D (6 bases). V was cut by 4 bases and J by 4 bases, with 10 bases left in between. Germline V gene data show CDR1 as MGHRA and CDR2 as YSYEKL. This CDR3 spans 13 amino acids.

The chain uses TRBV7-9 and TRBJ1-6; 9 nucleotides line up with TRBD1. V shed 2 bases, J shed 6 bases, and the junction held 8 bases outside the gene matches. The CDR3 loop spans 17 amino acids. Germline lookup yields CDR1 SEHNR and CDR2 FQNEAQ (reference sequence). The CDR3 spells CASSLPGQGLANSPLHF. Here the CDR3 DNA reads TGTGCCAGCAGCTTACCGGGACAGGGCCTGGCTAATTCACCCCTCCACTTT.

This chain connects TRBV19 to TRBJ1-1, with 9 positions matching TRBD1. The CDR3 is 15 residues long. Germline V CDR1 and CDR2: LNHDA, SQIVND (reference sequence). The V segment lost 5 bases and the J segment 1 base; nucleotides outside the gene matches: 5. CDR3 loop: CASSAQGAENTEAFF. The CDR3 nucleotides are TGTGCCAGTAGTGCACAGGGGGCGGAGAACACTGAAGCTTTCTTT.

V is TRBV10-3 and J is TRBJ1-5, with a tentative D call TRBD1 (6 bases). Deletions cut 7 bases from V and 3 bases from J, with 10 bases between. This CDR3 has 13 amino acids. CDR1 and CDR2 (germline): ENHRY, SYGVKD. CDR3 region: CAITGQLNQPQHF. The CDR3 DNA follows: TGTGCCATCACCGGACAGCTCAATCAGCCCCAGCATTTT.

The chain uses TRBV27 and TRBJ1-2, with D possibly being TRBD1 (6 bases). Germline CDR1 and CDR2: MNHEY and SMNVEV (reference sequence). V was shortened by 5 bases and J by 3 bases, with 13 bases between the two germline ends. This CDR3 spans 14 amino acids. This CDR3 reads CASSLLGGDYGYTF. DNA of the CDR3: TGTGCCAGCAGTCTTCTCGGGGGCGACTATGGCTACACCTTC.

The chain recombines TRBV6-4 with TRBJ1-4; tentatively, D is TRBD1 (5 bases). This CDR3 is 13 amino acids long. The ends were cut back, 2 bases at V and 8 bases at J, with 9 bases in the middle. Germline CDR1 is MRHNA and CDR2 is SNTAGT. For the CDR3, the DNA is TGTGCCAGCAGTGACGGGGCAAACGAAAAACTGTTTTTT. This codes for CASSDGANEKLFF.

The rearrangement joins TRBV7-9 to TRBJ1-4, with 7 bases fitting TRBD1. This CDR3 spans 15 amino acids. V dropped 1 base and J dropped 8; count of bases not matched to a gene: 7. Germline CDR1 and CDR2: SEHNR and FQNEAQ (reference sequence). CDR3 DNA sequence: TGTGCCAGCAGCTTAGGAGGGGGCCTAGTCGAAAAACTGTTTTTT. This translates into CASSLGGGLVEKLFF.

The rearrangement links TRBV5-1 to TRBJ1-1, with a tentative D call TRBD1 (6 bases). Germline CDR1 reads SGHRS; CDR2 reads YFSETQ. The CDR3 consists of 15 residues. V shed 3 bases and J shed 1 base, with 13 bases lying between them. CDR3 amino acids: CASSSSTGRNTEAFF. In DNA form, the CDR3 reads TGCGCCAGCAGCTCTTCGACAGGACGGAACACTGAAGCTTTCTTT.

V gene TRBV2 combines with J gene TRBJ2-3, with 14 positions matching TRBD2. The ends lost 10 bases at V and 5 bases at J; junction bases unmatched: 5. Looked up from germline, CDR1 is SNHLY and CDR2 is FYNNEI. This CDR3 contains 14 residues. The CDR3 here is CAKGLAGAGDTQYF. The DNA of the CDR3 is TGTGCCAAGGGACTAGCGGGGGCGGGAGATACGCAGTATTTT.

J is TRBJ1-2 and V is TRBV19; D gene uncertain. The germline V gene has CDR1 LNHDA and CDR2 SQIVND (reference sequence). Deletions cut 3 bases from V and 8 bases from J, with 16 bases between. This CDR3 region has 14 residues. The CDR3 here is CASSIFKDLEGYTF. CDR3 nucleotide sequence: TGTGCCAGTAGTATCTTCAAGGACCTGGAGGGCTACACCTTC.

The chain is built from TRBV7-8 and TRBJ1-6, with D hard to call. The germline CDR1 and CDR2 sequences are SGHVS and FQNEAQ. The length of the CDR3 is 16 residues. Trimming removed 8 bases at V and 0 bases at J, with 14 bases between. The CDR3 nucleotides are TGTGCCAGCTCGCCACCTCGGAGCTCCTATAATTCACCCCTCCACTTT. Translated: CASSPPRSSYNSPLHF.

The chain employs TRBV5-1 and TRBJ1-4, with 10 bases lining up with TRBD1. This CDR3 comprises 15 residues. J was trimmed by 6 bases and V by 3 bases; bases with no gene match: 5. Germline-derived CDR1 and CDR2 are SGHRS and YFSETQ. This CDR3 reads CASSSGQGEDEKLFF. The CDR3 nucleotides are TGCGCCAGCAGCTCTGGACAGGGGGAGGATGAAAAACTGTTTTTT. The entire variable domain, with the rest obtained from reference TRBV5-1 and TRBJ1-4, is as follows: KAGVTQTPRYLIKTRGQQVTLSCSPISGHRSVSWYQQTPGQGLQFLFEYFSETQRNKGNFPGRFSGRQFSNSRSEMNVSTLELGDSALYLCASSSGQGEDEKLFFGSGTQLSVL.

V usage is TRBV9 and J usage is TRBJ2-7; D not certain. Germline V CDR1 and CDR2: SGDLS, YYNGEE. This CDR3 has 14 residues. Deletions cut 2 bases from V and 9 bases from J, with 18 bases between. In DNA, the CDR3 is TGTGCCAGCAGCGTTGCCCCGCACCTTGGCTGGCAGTACTTC. Translation: CASSVAPHLGWQYF.

This rearrangement joins TRBV5-6 to TRBJ2-7; D remains unclear. This CDR3 comprises 12 residues. The V gene lost 2 bases and the J gene lost 0 bases, with 3 bases spanning the gap. CDR1 is SGHDT and CDR2 is YYEEEE in the germline V gene. Written as DNA, the CDR3 is TGTGCCAGCAGCTTTAGCTCCTACGAGCAGTACTTC. This gives the protein CASSFSSYEQYF.

The J gene is TRBJ2-2, the V gene TRBV19, with TRBD1 matching over 7 bases. Looked up from germline, CDR1 is LNHDA and CDR2 is SQIVND (reference sequence). J was trimmed by 7 bases and V by 4 bases; bases with no gene match: 6. The CDR3 contains 14 residues. The CDR3 spells CASSTGGRGGELFF. DNA for the CDR3: TGTGCCAGTAGTACAGGGGGACGAGGCGGGGAGCTGTTTTTT.

V usage is TRBV2 and J usage is TRBJ2-7, with D tentatively TRBD1 (5 bases). This CDR3 region has 12 residues. The germline V and J ends were trimmed by 9 bases and 7 bases, with 16 bases remaining between them. Germline V CDR1 and CDR2: SNHLY, FYNNEI. CDR3 residues: CASSGLVREQYF. The CDR3 nucleotides read TGTGCCAGTTCAGGGCTGGTGAGGGAGCAGTACTTC.

The J gene is TRBJ1-1, the V gene TRBV4-3, with D perhaps matching TRBD1 (5 bases). The CDR3 runs to 12 residues. CDR1 LGHNA and CDR2 YSLEER come from the germline V gene. V lost 1 base to trimming and J lost 9 bases, with 9 bases between them. This CDR3 is CASSQAAGKAFF. DNA for the CDR3: TGCGCCAGCAGCCAAGCTGCAGGGAAAGCTTTCTTT.

CDR3 DNA sequence: TGTGCCAGCAGTTCCTACAGGGACGGCTACACCTTC. Protein: CASSSYRDGYTF. The rearrangement uses TRBV28 and TRBJ1-2; the D gene is possibly TRBD1 (6 bases). This CDR3 is 12 amino acids long. Germline V gene sequence: CDR1 MDHEN, CDR2 SYDVKM. V was shortened by 4 bases and J by 8 bases, with 11 bases between the two germline ends.

The V and J genes are TRBV7-6 and TRBJ1-6, with 9 bases fitting TRBD1. V lost 5 bases, J lost 10 bases, and 9 bases stayed unmatched. The CDR3 is 15 amino acids. CDR1 and CDR2 (germline): SGHVS, FNYEAQ. For the CDR3, the DNA is TGTGCCAGCAGCACGCTACAGGGGGCGGGCTCACCCCTCCACTTT. Translating it yields CASSTLQGAGSPLHF.

This clone was detected once. The rearrangement links TRBV19 to TRBJ2-7; 7 bases align to TRBD1. The J segment lost 5 bases and the V segment lost 3 bases, leaving 10 bases of the junction unmatched. The germline CDR1 and CDR2 sequences are LNHDA and SQIVND (reference sequence). The CDR3 runs 15 residues. CDR3 sequence reads: CASSMGKTGIHEQYF. CDR3 DNA: TGTGCCAGTAGTATGGGGAAGACAGGGATCCACGAGCAGTACTTC.

The table lists this clone with a count of one. This chain connects TRBV19 to TRBJ2-7; D remains unclear. V dropped 6 bases and J dropped 2 bases, with 11 bases sitting between them. The CDR3 extends over 13 amino acids. Germline V gives CDR1 LNHDA, CDR2 SQIVND (reference sequence). The CDR3 here is CASSSGRAYEQYF. As DNA, the CDR3 is TGTGCCAGTAGCTCCGGACGAGCCTACGAGCAGTACTTC.

The V gene is TRBV5-1, the J gene TRBJ2-3; TRBD1 might be the D (6 bases). This CDR3 contains 13 residues. V was clipped by 7 bases and J by 6 bases, with 15 bases between them. Germline assignment: CDR1 SGHRS and CDR2 YFSETQ. The CDR3 DNA reads TGCGCCAGCTGGACCGTCAGGGGTGATACGCAGTATTTT. Protein sequence: CASWTVRGDTQYF.

This clone showed up just once. The V call is TRBV5-1, the J call TRBJ2-7; D might be TRBD1 or TRBD2, each matching 5 bases. Trimming pared 4 bases from V and 12 bases from J, leaving 17 bases between. The CDR3 runs to 12 residues. The germline V gene encodes CDR1 SGHRS and CDR2 YFSETQ. The CDR3 loop is CASSPEGRPRYF. In DNA form, the CDR3 reads TGCGCCAGCAGCCCCGAGGGGAGACCGCGGTACTTC.

The rearrangement joins TRBV6-1 to TRBJ1-4, with no clear D. The germline V gene encodes CDR1 MNHNS and CDR2 SASEGT. The CDR3 extends over 15 amino acids. Trimming took 7 bases from V and 3 from J, leaving 15 bases between them. The CDR3 loop is CASTRGFGANEKLFF. The CDR3 DNA sequence: TGTGCCAGCACCCGGGGTTTTGGAGCTAATGAAAAACTGTTTTTT.

The table lists this clone with a few counts. The chain carries TRBV30 and TRBJ1-4; D not certain. Trimming took 2 bases from V and 3 from J, leaving 10 bases between them. CDR1 GTSNPN and CDR2 SVGIG come from the germline V gene (reference sequence). This CDR3 is built from 14 residues. CDR3 sequence: CAWSREEANEKLFF. CDR3 coding DNA: TGTGCCTGGAGTCGGGAGGAGGCTAATGAAAAACTGTTTTTT.

The chain combines TRBV11-2 with TRBJ2-7; no reliable D call. The V end lost 5 bases, the J end lost 4 bases, and 12 bases lay between the germline ends. Germline CDR1 SGHAT, CDR2 FQNNGV. This CDR3 has 13 amino acids. The DNA of the CDR3 is TGTGCCAGCAGCCTACCCTCAAGGTACGAGCAGTACTTC. It translates to CASSLPSRYEQYF.

The CDR3 spells CASSPLSTDTQYF. Here the CDR3 DNA reads TGTGCCAGCAGCCCCCTTAGCACAGATACGCAGTATTTT. This chain uses TRBV11-2 with TRBJ2-3, with no clear D. Trimming left V 5 bases short and J 0 bases short, with 6 bases between. This CDR3 spans 13 amino acids. From germline, CDR1 is SGHAT and CDR2 FQNNGV.

V usage is TRBV11-2 and J usage is TRBJ1-6; TRBD1 might be the D (5 bases). The CDR3 is made up of 12 amino acids. In germline, CDR1 is SGHAT, CDR2 FQNNGV. The V end lost 3 bases, the J end lost 14 bases, and 11 bases lay between the germline ends. The CDR3: CASSLGGESLHF. The CDR3 DNA sequence: TGTGCCAGCAGCTTGGGGGGAGAATCCCTCCACTTT.